A single T cell receptor beta chain is shown here with its context. Its cognate antigen is unknown. The sample comes from a study of Tregs in tolerant kidney transplant recipients. Study outcomes and limitations: Few patients were studied, so findings need validation in larger groups. Biological reproducibility was not directly addressed, but technical replication error appeared minimal.

Thawed PBMCs were FACS-sorted into unstimulated CD4+CD25+CD127- regulatory T cells, CD4+CD25- non-regulatory cells, CD4 and CD8 cells. Here immunoSEQ multiplex PCR was the method, and the copy in TCRdb shows in-frame clones only, minus some. The profile shows hundreds of thousands of clones, 65% to 85% of them singletons. Germline-derived CDR1 and CDR2 are MNHNS and SASEGT. The V segment lost 7 bases and the J segment 0 bases; nucleotides outside the gene matches: 7. The CDR3 has 15 amino acids. This TCR was recovered from a human donor in good health. Sequences were obtained from CD4+ T cells from blood. This sequence joins TRBV6-1 and TRBJ1-1; TRBD1 matches at 8 bases. CDR3 DNA sequence: TGTGCCAGCACCCGACAGGGGTCCTTGAACACTGAAGCTTTCTTT. This translates into CASTRQGSLNTEAFF.